Detailed here is one T cell receptor beta chain. These data originate in a study of OX40 agonist ivuxolimab in advanced cancers. The germline V gene has CDR1 SGHDT and CDR2 YYEEEE. The CDR3 has 15 residues. V lost 4 bases to trimming and J lost 0 bases, with 10 bases between them. Sequencing was performed with immunoSEQ multiplex PCR; in TCRdb, only in-frame clones are kept and a portion is missing. Counted here are over 45,000 clones, approximately 88% occurring once; the ten biggest clones make up less than 3.5%. The chain couples TRBV5-6 to TRBJ1-4; no clear D. The sequence was collected from an adult with an advanced solid tumor such as melanoma, head and neck, liver or kidney cancer. The sequencing used CD4+ or CD8+ T cells sorted from blood, collected in a trial of the OX40 agonist ivuxolimab. The CDR3 sequence is CASSQGFATNEKLFF. As DNA, the CDR3 is TGTGCCAGCAGCCAAGGTTTTGCAACTAATGAAAAACTGTTTTTT.